This TCR beta chain was sequenced in a study of T cell changes during pregnancy in multiple sclerosis. Clones were sequenced by immunoSEQ multiplex PCR, and TCRdb holds only the in-frame ones, with some missing. The data contain 65,000 to 85,000 clones, nearly 95% of them seen just once; the ten biggest clones take up roughly 0.29%. The CDR3 contains 17 residues. Germline V gene data show CDR1 as PRHDT and CDR2 as FYEKMQ (reference sequence). The germline V and J ends were trimmed by 2 bases and 3 bases, with 18 bases remaining between them. The chain uses TRBV13 and TRBJ2-3; D is unclear. The sequence was obtained from a female donor with multiple sclerosis, enrolled in a pregnancy study. The input for sequencing was CD4+ T cells from peripheral blood mononuclear cells, taken after pregnancy. The CDR3 is CASSLIRFGAQTDTQYF. Written as DNA, the CDR3 is TGTGCCAGCAGCTTAATAAGGTTCGGCGCACAGACAGATACGCAGTATTTT.